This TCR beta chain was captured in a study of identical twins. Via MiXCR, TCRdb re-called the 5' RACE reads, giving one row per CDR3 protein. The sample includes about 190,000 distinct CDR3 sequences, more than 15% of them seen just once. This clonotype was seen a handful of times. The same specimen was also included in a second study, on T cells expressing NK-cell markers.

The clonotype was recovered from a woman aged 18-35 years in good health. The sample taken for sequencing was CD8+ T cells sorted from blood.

The CDR3 DNA is TGTGCCAGCAGTGAATACAGTTCCTACTATGGCTACACCTTC. This gives the protein CASSEYSSYYGYTF. The chain uses TRBV25-1 and TRBJ1-2; D call uncertain. The V gene lost 0 bases and the J gene lost 3 bases, with 8 bases spanning the gap. CDR3 length: 14 residues. Per the germline V gene, CDR1 is MGHDK and CDR2 is SYGVNS.